The TCR beta chain under discussion was sequenced for a study of radiotherapy plus CTLA-4 blockade in lung cancer. On this clone itself: Mismatch with germline at one junction end may stem from a read error.

Profiling relied on immunoSEQ multiplex PCR, and the TCRdb table lists in-frame clones only, not all of them. Of 120,000 or so clones in the sample, approximately 90% were seen once. Sequences were derived from peripheral blood, sampled from a patient treated with radiotherapy plus ipilimumab. This TCR was recovered from a human donor with non-small cell lung cancer that progressed on radiotherapy plus ipilimumab.

CDR3 nucleotide sequence: TGTGCCAGCAGGGTCTGGCCGACAGGGAACCCCGGGGAGCTGTTTTTT. Its protein product is CASRVWPTGNPGELFF. J is TRBJ2-2 and V is TRBV2; 7 bases agree with TRBD1. Germline V gene sequence: CDR1 SNHLY, CDR2 FYNNEI. This CDR3 is 16 amino acids long. Filled out from reference TRBV2 and TRBJ2-2, the complete variable domain reads EPEVTQTPSHQVTQMGQEVILRCVPISNHLYFYWYRQILGQKVEFLVSFYNNEISEKSEIFDDQFSVERPDGSNFTLKIRSTKLEDSAMYFCASRVWPTGNPGELFFGEGSRLTVL.